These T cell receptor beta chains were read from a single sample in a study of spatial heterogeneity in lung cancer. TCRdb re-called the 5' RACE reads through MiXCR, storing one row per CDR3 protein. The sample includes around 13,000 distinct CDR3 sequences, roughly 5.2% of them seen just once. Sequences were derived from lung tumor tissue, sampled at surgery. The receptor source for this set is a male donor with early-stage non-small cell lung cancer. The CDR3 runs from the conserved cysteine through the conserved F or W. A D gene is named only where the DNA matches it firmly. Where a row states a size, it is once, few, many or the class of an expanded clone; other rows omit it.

CDR3: CASSPRGGLREQYF
DNA: TGTGCCAGCAGCCCCCGGGGGGGCCTGCGCGAGCAGTACTTC
J: TRBJ2-7
size: many
D: TRBD2
V: TRBV12-3/TRBV12-4

CDR3: CASTFYPNNYGYTF
DNA: TGCGCCAGCACTTTCTACCCCAACAACTATGGCTACACCTTC
J: TRBJ1-2
size: many
D: .
V: TRBV5-1

CDR3: CSARETGSPGISEAFF
DNA: TGCAGTGCTAGAGAGACTGGCAGCCCGGGGATCTCTGAAGCTTTCTTT
J: TRBJ1-1
size: many
D: .
V: TRBV20-1

CDR3: CASSLGGGGFEQFF
DNA: TGTGCCAGCAGCTTAGGTGGGGGCGGATTTGAGCAGTTCTTC
J: TRBJ2-1
size: many
D: .
V: TRBV7-2

CDR3: CASLLAGGLQETQYF
DNA: TGTGCCAGCCTCCTAGCGGGGGGACTTCAAGAGACCCAGTACTTC
J: TRBJ2-5
size: many
D: TRBD2
V: TRBV3-1

CDR3: CSARDKSSYNEQFF
DNA: TGCAGTGCTAGAGACAAGAGCTCCTACAATGAGCAGTTCTTC
J: TRBJ2-1
size: many
D: .
V: TRBV20-1

CDR3: CASSLYGLGAQFF
DNA: TGCGCCAGCAGCTTGTACGGTCTCGGCGCGCAGTTCTTC
J: TRBJ2-1
size: many
D: .
V: TRBV5-1

CDR3: CASSYGARAGGLGTEAFF
DNA: TGTGCCAGCAGTTACGGGGCCCGGGCAGGGGGCCTGGGCACTGAAGCTTTCTTT
J: TRBJ1-1
size: many
D: TRBD1
V: TRBV6-5

CDR3: CASSYTSGSTDTQYF
DNA: TGTGCCAGCAGTTACACTAGCGGGAGCACAGATACGCAGTATTTT
J: TRBJ2-3
size: few
D: TRBD2
V: TRBV6-2/TRBV6-3

CDR3: CASSYEVADTQYF
DNA: TGTGCCAGCAGTTACGAGGTTGCAGATACGCAGTATTTT
J: TRBJ2-3
size: many
D: .
V: TRBV6-5

CDR3: CASSLGRGGTDTQYF
DNA: TGTGCCAGCAGCTTAGGGAGGGGCGGCACAGATACGCAGTATTTT
J: TRBJ2-3
size: many
D: .
V: TRBV7-2

CDR3: CASSFAYGYTF
DNA: TGTGCCAGCAGTTTTGCCTATGGCTACACCTTC
J: TRBJ1-2
size: many
D: .
V: TRBV12-3/TRBV12-4

CDR3: CASSVERDTQAFF
DNA: TGTGCCAGCAGCGTCGAGAGGGACACTCAAGCTTTCTTT
J: TRBJ1-1
size: .
D: .
V: TRBV9

CDR3: CSATREGWGNTIYF
DNA: TGCAGTGCTACCCGGGAAGGGTGGGGAAACACCATATATTTT
J: TRBJ1-3
size: many
D: .
V: TRBV20-1

CDR3: CATSGQSKSYNEQFF
DNA: TGTGCCACCAGTGGACAGAGTAAGTCCTACAATGAGCAGTTCTTC
J: TRBJ2-1
size: .
D: .
V: TRBV24-1

CDR3: CASSHQGFHNEQFF
DNA: TGTGCCAGCAGCCACCAGGGGTTTCACAATGAGCAGTTCTTC
J: TRBJ2-1
size: .
D: .
V: TRBV3-1

CDR3: CASSLGKGERGDTQYF
DNA: TGTGCCAGCAGTTTAGGGAAGGGGGAAAGGGGAGATACGCAGTATTTT
J: TRBJ2-3
size: .
D: .
V: TRBV12-3/TRBV12-4

CDR3: CASSLQGASGANVLTF
DNA: TGTGCCAGCAGTTTACAGGGGGCCAGTGGGGCCAACGTCCTGACTTTC
J: TRBJ2-6
size: many
D: TRBD1
V: TRBV6-4

CDR3: CASSLMREDPYQETQYF
DNA: TGCGCCAGCAGCTTGATGCGGGAGGACCCGTACCAAGAGACCCAGTACTTC
J: TRBJ2-5
size: many
D: TRBD2
V: TRBV5-1

CDR3: CATSDPSHGWGLAGDEVPDTQYF
DNA: TGTGCCACCAGTGATCCTTCCCATGGGTGGGGACTAGCGGGAGATGAGGTTCCAGATACGCAGTATTTT
J: TRBJ2-3
size: many
D: TRBD2
V: TRBV24-1

CDR3: CASSREQGPGSRPQHF
DNA: TGTGCCAGCTCACGTGAACAGGGCCCAGGGTCTCGGCCCCAGCATTTT
J: TRBJ1-5
size: many
D: .
V: TRBV18

CDR3: CSATSGYNEQFF
DNA: TGCAGTGCTACTTCCGGATACAATGAGCAGTTCTTC
J: TRBJ2-1
size: many
D: .
V: TRBV20-1

CDR3: CASSYTYNTGELFF
DNA: TGTGCCAGCAGTTACACCTATAACACCGGGGAGCTGTTTTTT
J: TRBJ2-2
size: many
D: .
V: TRBV6-2/TRBV6-3

CDR3: CASSGAAKNTEAFF
DNA: TGTGCCAGCTCTGGGGCAGCGAAGAACACTGAAGCTTTCTTT
J: TRBJ1-1
size: many
D: .
V: TRBV18

CDR3: CASSSGQGRWDTEAFF
DNA: TGTGCCAGCAGTTCAGGACAGGGGCGATGGGACACTGAAGCTTTCTTT
J: TRBJ1-1
size: many
D: TRBD1
V: TRBV12-3/TRBV12-4

CDR3: CASSIRESSYEQYF
DNA: TGTGCCAGCAGCATCAGGGAATCTTCCTACGAGCAGTACTTC
J: TRBJ2-7
size: few
D: .
V: TRBV27

CDR3: CASSQGTRDTGELFF
DNA: TGCGCCAGCAGCCAGGGCACCAGGGACACCGGGGAGCTGTTTTTT
J: TRBJ2-2
size: .
D: .
V: TRBV4-3

CDR3: CASGKDRGKYEQYF
DNA: TGTGCCAGCGGGAAGGACAGGGGGAAGTACGAGCAGTACTTC
J: TRBJ2-7
size: many
D: TRBD1
V: TRBV7-9

CDR3: CASTNSNQPQHF
DNA: TGTGCCAGCACCAATAGCAATCAGCCCCAGCATTTT
J: TRBJ1-5
size: many
D: .
V: TRBV7-2

CDR3: CASGPGHRAKNIQYF
DNA: TGTGCCAGCGGACCGGGACACCGAGCCAAAAACATTCAGTACTTC
J: TRBJ2-4
size: many
D: .
V: TRBV6-2/TRBV6-3

CDR3: CASSRRPGIGNQPQHF
DNA: TGTGCCAGTAGCCGACGCCCAGGGATTGGTAATCAGCCCCAGCATTTT
J: TRBJ1-5
size: many
D: .
V: TRBV19

CDR3: CASSLSFSTEAFF
DNA: TGTGCCAGCAGTTTAAGTTTTAGTACTGAAGCTTTCTTT
J: TRBJ1-1
size: many
D: .
V: TRBV12-3/TRBV12-4

CDR3: CASSPGTNTEAFF
DNA: TGCGCCAGCAGCCCAGGGACTAACACTGAAGCTTTCTTT
J: TRBJ1-1
size: once
D: .
V: TRBV5-1

CDR3: CASSALLAALREQFF
DNA: TGTGCCAGCAGCGCCCTACTAGCGGCCCTCCGTGAGCAGTTCTTC
J: TRBJ2-1
size: .
D: TRBD2
V: TRBV7-8

CDR3: CASSQDPLVNTEAFF
DNA: TGTGCCAGCAGCCAGGATCCGCTGGTGAACACTGAAGCTTTCTTT
J: TRBJ1-1
size: .
D: .
V: TRBV16

CDR3: CASMTGVSPLHF
DNA: TGTGCCAGCATGACAGGGGTCTCACCCCTCCACTTT
J: TRBJ1-6
size: many
D: TRBD1
V: TRBV27

CDR3: CASSLSAGFIDGYTF
DNA: TGTGCCAGCAGCTTATCGGCAGGGTTCATCGATGGCTACACCTTC
J: TRBJ1-2
size: many
D: .
V: TRBV13

CDR3: CASSPLGGSEQYF
DNA: TGTGCCAGCAGCCCCCTAGGGGGTTCCGAGCAGTACTTC
J: TRBJ2-7
size: many
D: .
V: TRBV14

CDR3: CASSPPDSLTYGYTF
DNA: TGTGCCAGCAGCCCCCCCGACTCCTTGACCTATGGCTACACCTTC
J: TRBJ1-2
size: many
D: .
V: TRBV7-2

CDR3: CASSSRENEQFF
DNA: TGTGCCAGCAGTTCTCGGGAAAATGAGCAGTTCTTC
J: TRBJ2-1
size: many
D: .
V: TRBV12-3/TRBV12-4

CDR3: CASSLGSIGTGDYGYTF
DNA: TGTGCCAGCAGTTTAGGTTCTATAGGGACAGGGGACTATGGCTACACCTTC
J: TRBJ1-2
size: many
D: TRBD1
V: TRBV12-3/TRBV12-4

CDR3: CARKDINRTRRDSDTQYF
DNA: TGTGCCCGAAAAGACATTAACCGGACGAGAAGGGACTCAGATACGCAGTATTTT
J: TRBJ2-3
size: medium-sized
D: .
V: TRBV6-8

CDR3: CASSLIPPQPQHF
DNA: TGTGCCAGCAGTTTAATTCCCCCTCAGCCCCAGCATTTT
J: TRBJ1-5
size: many
D: .
V: TRBV12-3/TRBV12-4

CDR3: CASSLEASVDEQFF
DNA: TGCGCCAGCAGCTTGGAGGCTAGCGTCGATGAGCAGTTCTTC
J: TRBJ2-1
size: many
D: .
V: TRBV5-1

CDR3: CASSFFPPQGNEKLFF
DNA: TGTGCCAGCAGCTTTTTCCCACCGCAGGGGAATGAAAAACTGTTTTTT
J: TRBJ1-4
size: many
D: .
V: TRBV7-2

CDR3: CASSPGLLADTQYF
DNA: TGCGCCAGCAGCCCGGGGTTATTAGCAGATACGCAGTATTTT
J: TRBJ2-3
size: medium-sized
D: .
V: TRBV4-3

CDR3: CASSPSTSHEQYF
DNA: TGTGCCAGCAGCCCAAGCACTAGCCACGAGCAGTACTTC
J: TRBJ2-7
size: many
D: .
V: TRBV4-2

CDR3: CAISQGTGTDTQYF
DNA: TGTGCCATCAGCCAGGGGACGGGCACAGATACGCAGTATTTT
J: TRBJ2-3
size: many
D: .
V: TRBV10-3

CDR3: CATSDHSHGSGANVLTF
DNA: TGTGCCACCAGTGACCATTCACATGGCTCTGGGGCCAACGTCCTGACTTTC
J: TRBJ2-6
size: many
D: .
V: TRBV24-1

CDR3: CSVQFSTDTQYF
DNA: TGCAGCGTCCAATTCAGCACAGATACGCAGTATTTT
J: TRBJ2-3
size: many
D: .
V: TRBV29-1

CDR3: CASSIPKGASSQLFF
DNA: TGTGCCAGTAGTATACCCAAAGGGGCATCCAGTCAGCTGTTTTTT
J: TRBJ2-2
size: many
D: .
V: TRBV19

CDR3: CASSTGSSGNTIYF
DNA: TGCGCCAGCAGCACAGGGAGCTCTGGAAACACCATATATTTT
J: TRBJ1-3
size: many
D: .
V: TRBV5-1

CDR3: CASSQDLGDNSYNEQFF
DNA: TGTGCCAGCAGCCAAGATCTTGGGGACAACTCCTACAATGAGCAGTTCTTC
J: TRBJ2-1
size: many
D: .
V: TRBV3-1

CDR3: CAISGTTSTDTQYF
DNA: TGTGCCATCAGTGGGACTACTAGCACAGATACGCAGTATTTT
J: TRBJ2-3
size: many
D: .
V: TRBV10-3